This T cell receptor beta chain is from a study of Ad26.COV2.S vaccination and SARS-CoV-2 variants. Study findings and constraints: Measurements of TCR breadth and depth may have given underestimates of the total T cell responses.

Treatment reported: over 15 received Ad26.COV2.S at low or high dose, single or two shots; 5 received placebo; per-sample allocation not given. Each sample was drawn 63 days after the first injection (of vaccine or placebo). Here immunoSEQ multiplex PCR was the method, and the copy in TCRdb shows in-frame clones only, minus some. The sample has around 350,000 clones, approximately 81% seen once. Germline CDR1 and CDR2: SGHTA and FQGNSA. The length of the CDR3 is 15 residues. V was trimmed by 5 bases and J by 6 bases, leaving 19 bases between them. Comments on this clone: The antigen is not known.

Sequenced material: peripheral blood, taken in a trial of Ad26.COV2.S vaccine versus placebo. This rearrangement joins TRBV7-2 to TRBJ1-2; maybe TRBD1 (6 bases). This TCR derives from a person between 18 and 65 years old who received the Ad26.COV2.S COVID-19 vaccine or a placebo. In nucleotides, the CDR3 is TGTGCCAGCAGCAAAAGGACAGTCTCACCGAATGGCTACACCTTC. This encodes CASSKRTVSPNGYTF.